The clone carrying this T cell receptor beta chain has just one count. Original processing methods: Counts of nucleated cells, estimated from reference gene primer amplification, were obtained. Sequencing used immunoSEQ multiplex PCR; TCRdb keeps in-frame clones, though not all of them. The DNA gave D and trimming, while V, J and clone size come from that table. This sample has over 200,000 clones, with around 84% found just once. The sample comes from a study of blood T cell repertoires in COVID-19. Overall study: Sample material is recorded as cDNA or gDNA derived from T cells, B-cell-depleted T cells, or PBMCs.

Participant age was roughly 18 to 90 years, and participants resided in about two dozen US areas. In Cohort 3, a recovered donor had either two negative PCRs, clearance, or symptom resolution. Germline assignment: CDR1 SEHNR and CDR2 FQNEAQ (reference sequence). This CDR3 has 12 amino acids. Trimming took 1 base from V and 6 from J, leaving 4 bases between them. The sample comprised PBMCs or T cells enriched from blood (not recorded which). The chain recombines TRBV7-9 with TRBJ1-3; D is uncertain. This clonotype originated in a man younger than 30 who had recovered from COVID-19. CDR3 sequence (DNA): TGTGCCAGCAGCTTAGGAGTAAACACCATATATTTT. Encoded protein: CASSLGVNTIYF.